This TCR beta chain was captured in a study of cytomegalovirus exposure and HLA in healthy donors. The study's findings and limits: Later analysis suggested links between common viral pathogens and several top significant clusters. Accounts indicate the classifier identified cytomegalovirus status with strong specificity and sensitivity.

V lost 10 bases and J 2 bases, leaving 12 bases between the germline ends. The CDR3 totals 12 residues. The PCR contained 60 Vbeta and 13 Jbeta primers. Clones were read by immunoSEQ multiplex PCR, and TCRdb kept only the in-frame ones, dropping some. The sample holds 130,000 or so clones, about 80% seen once. For this clone: Its matching antigen is unknown.

This chain connects TRBV23-1 to TRBJ2-7; the D gene is possibly TRBD1 (5 bases). TRBV23-1 is an ORF for which the function is uncertain. This TCR derives from a man aged 25-40 years in good health and CMV-seronegative. The source material was PBMCs. CDR3 sequence: CANYRFTYEQYF. In nucleotides, the CDR3 is TGCGCCAACTACAGGTTTACCTACGAGCAGTACTTC.